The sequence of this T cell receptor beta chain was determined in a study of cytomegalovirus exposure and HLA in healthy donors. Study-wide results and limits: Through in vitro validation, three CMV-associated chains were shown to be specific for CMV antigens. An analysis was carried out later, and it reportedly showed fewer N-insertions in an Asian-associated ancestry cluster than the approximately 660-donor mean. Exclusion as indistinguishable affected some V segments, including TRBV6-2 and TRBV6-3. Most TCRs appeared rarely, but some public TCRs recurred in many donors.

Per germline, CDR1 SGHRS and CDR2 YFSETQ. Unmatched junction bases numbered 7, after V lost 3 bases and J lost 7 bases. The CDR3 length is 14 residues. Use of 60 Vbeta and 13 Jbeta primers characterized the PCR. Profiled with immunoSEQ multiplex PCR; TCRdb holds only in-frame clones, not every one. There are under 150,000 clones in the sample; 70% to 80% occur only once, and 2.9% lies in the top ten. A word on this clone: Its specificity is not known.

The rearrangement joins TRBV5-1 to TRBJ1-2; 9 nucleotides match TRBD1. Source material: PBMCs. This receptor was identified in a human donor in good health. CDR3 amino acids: CASSSQGASPGYTF. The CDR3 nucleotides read TGCGCCAGCAGCTCACAGGGGGCGTCACCTGGCTACACCTTC.